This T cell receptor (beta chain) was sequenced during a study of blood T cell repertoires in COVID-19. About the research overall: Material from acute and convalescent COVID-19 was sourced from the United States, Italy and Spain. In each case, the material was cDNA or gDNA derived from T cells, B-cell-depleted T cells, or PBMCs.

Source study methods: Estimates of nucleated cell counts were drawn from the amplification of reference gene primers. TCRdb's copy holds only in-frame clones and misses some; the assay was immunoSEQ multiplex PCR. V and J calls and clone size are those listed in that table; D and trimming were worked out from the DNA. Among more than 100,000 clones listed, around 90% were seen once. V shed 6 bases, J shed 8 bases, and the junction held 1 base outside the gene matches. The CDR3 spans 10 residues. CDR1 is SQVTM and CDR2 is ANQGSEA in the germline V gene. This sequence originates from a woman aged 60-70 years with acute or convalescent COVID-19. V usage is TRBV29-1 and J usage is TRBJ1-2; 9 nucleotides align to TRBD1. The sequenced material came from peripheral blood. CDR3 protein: CSVGQGGYTF. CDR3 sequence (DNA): TGCAGCGTCGGACAGGGGGGCTACACCTTC.